The rows below give T cell receptor beta chains drawn from one sample of a study of beta chain features in type 1 diabetes. Libraries were prepared by immunoSEQ multiplex PCR; TCRdb keeps only in-frame clonotypes and omits some of them. The sample carries 250,000 or so clones, around 68% recorded once. The sample comprised naive CD4+ T cells from blood. Receptors were obtained from a man aged 25 to 40 in good health. Each CDR3 is given with its conserved first and last residue. The D gene is left open where the match is weak. Not all rows give a size; the values are once, few, many and, for expanded clones, a class.

size,J,V,D,CDR3,DNA
.,TRBJ2-7,TRBV30,TRBD2,CAGGGGLTYEQYF,TGTGCCGGCGGCGGGGGGCTTACCTACGAGCAGTACTTC
.,TRBJ2-1,TRBV29-1,TRBD1,CSVDLTGPQGEQFF,TGCAGCGTTGATCTGACAGGGCCCCAGGGTGAGCAGTTCTTC
.,TRBJ1-2,TRBV30,.,CAWGRGNGYTF,TGTGCCTGGGGAAGGGGAAATGGCTACACCTTC
.,TRBJ2-7,TRBV13,TRBD1,CASSARTGGGEQYF,TGTGCCAGCAGCGCAAGGACAGGGGGCGGGGAGCAGTACTTC
.,TRBJ2-3,TRBV30,TRBD2,CAWSAGLAGGPDTQYF,TGTGCCTGGAGTGCCGGACTAGCGGGAGGACCGGATACGCAGTATTTT
few,TRBJ1-2,TRBV29-1,.,CSVDEWDGYTF,TGCAGCGTTGATGAGTGGGATGGCTACACCTTC
once,TRBJ2-3,TRBV30,TRBD2,CAWSIGRTSDRDTQYF,TGTGCCTGGAGTATAGGAAGGACTAGCGATAGAGATACGCAGTATTTT
.,TRBJ2-1,TRBV29-1,TRBD2,CSVHQYSGSPFF,TGCAGCGTTCACCAATATAGCGGGTCGCCGTTCTTC
.,TRBJ2-7,TRBV30,.,CAWSVRSGVEQYF,TGTGCCTGGAGTGTAAGGTCCGGCGTCGAGCAGTACTTC
.,TRBJ2-5,TRBV30,.,CAWSIQGWETQYF,TGTGCCTGGAGTATCCAGGGGTGGGAGACCCAGTACTTC
.,TRBJ2-2,TRBV5-6,.,CATRGGNTGELFF,TGTGCCACCCGAGGGGGGAACACCGGGGAGCTGTTTTTT
.,TRBJ2-3,TRBV5-6,.,CASSYGERSYTQYF,TGTGCCAGCAGCTACGGGGAAAGGAGTTATACGCAGTATTTT
few,TRBJ2-1,TRBV29-1,.,CSVRQLLTYNEQFF,TGCAGCGTTAGACAGCTACTAACCTACAATGAGCAGTTCTTC
few,TRBJ1-5,TRBV15,.,CATSRDRASNQPQHF,TGTGCCACCAGCAGAGATCGGGCTAGCAATCAGCCCCAGCATTTT
.,TRBJ2-6,TRBV2,.,CASRPETGANVLTF,TGTGCCAGCAGGCCCGAGACCGGGGCCAACGTCCTGACTTTC
.,TRBJ2-6,TRBV19,TRBD1,CASRRDRPGANVLTF,TGTGCCAGTAGGAGGGACAGGCCCGGGGCCAACGTCCTGACTTTC
.,TRBJ2-3,TRBV18,TRBD1,CASSRQGLSTDTQYF,TGTGCCAGCTCACGACAGGGCCTAAGCACAGATACGCAGTATTTT
few,TRBJ2-7,TRBV10-3,.,CAISELVAANEQYF,TGTGCCATCAGTGAGTTGGTAGCGGCAAACGAGCAGTACTTC
.,TRBJ1-6,TRBV30,.,CAWSGSYNSPLHF,TGTGCCTGGAGTGGCTCCTATAATTCACCCCTCCACTTT
.,TRBJ1-5,TRBV29-1,.,CSVILTLTGNQPQHF,TGCAGCGTTATTCTGACACTGACGGGCAATCAGCCCCAGCATTTT
.,TRBJ2-1,TRBV29-1,.,CSVEVPPRARDEQFF,TGCAGCGTTGAAGTCCCCCCTAGGGCCCGGGATGAGCAGTTCTTC
.,TRBJ2-7,TRBV5-4,TRBD1,CASSLETGVGYEQYF,TGTGCCAGCAGCTTGGAAACAGGGGTGGGCTACGAGCAGTACTTC
.,TRBJ2-7,TRBV7-9,.,CASSYRVTYEQYF,TGTGCCAGCAGCTACAGAGTAACCTACGAGCAGTACTTC
.,TRBJ1-1,TRBV21-1,.,CASLGVMNTEAFF,TGTGCCAGCCTTGGGGTAATGAACACTGAAGCTTTCTTT
.,TRBJ2-3,TRBV29-1,.,CSVQKGGTDTQYF,TGCAGCGTCCAAAAGGGGGGAACAGATACGCAGTATTTT
.,TRBJ1-1,TRBV30,TRBD1,CAWRGQGGAEAFF,TGTGCCTGGCGCGGACAGGGAGGAGCTGAAGCTTTCTTT
.,TRBJ1-1,TRBV30,.,CAWIPLVNTEAFF,TGTGCCTGGATACCTCTGGTGAACACTGAAGCTTTCTTT
.,TRBJ2-7,TRBV29-1,.,CSVVPLASPYEQYF,TGCAGCGTTGTACCCCTAGCGAGTCCCTACGAGCAGTACTTC
.,TRBJ2-7,TRBV15,.,CATSRDRRSDEQYF,TGTGCCACCAGCAGAGACAGGAGGAGTGACGAGCAGTACTTC
.,TRBJ1-5,TRBV30,.,CAWSGRGDQPQHF,TGTGCCTGGAGTGGAAGGGGGGATCAGCCCCAGCATTTT
.,TRBJ2-7,TRBV7-2,.,CASSLEDGTYEQYF,TGTGCCAGCAGCTTAGAGGACGGAACCTACGAGCAGTACTTC
.,TRBJ2-2,TRBV5-4,TRBD1,CASSSNRGYTGELFF,TGTGCCAGCAGCTCAAACAGGGGTTACACCGGGGAGCTGTTTTTT
few,TRBJ2-3,TRBV29-1,.,CSVELVIPDTQYF,TGCAGCGTTGAGTTAGTTATTCCAGATACGCAGTATTTT
few,TRBJ2-5,TRBV4-1,TRBD2,CASRRLAGELETQYF,TGCGCCAGCAGACGACTAGCGGGGGAGCTGGAGACCCAGTACTTC
.,TRBJ2-5,TRBV20-1,.,CSARGGKTQYF,TGCAGTGCTAGAGGTGGAAAGACCCAGTACTTC
.,TRBJ2-7,TRBV2,.,CASRDDSLGHYEQYF,TGTGCCAGCAGGGACGACAGTCTGGGACACTACGAGCAGTACTTC
few,TRBJ2-1,TRBV20-1,.,CSVERLNEQFF,TGCAGTGTAGAGCGCTTGAATGAGCAGTTCTTC
once,TRBJ2-3,TRBV29-1,.,CSVARGLLGTDTQYF,TGCAGCGTTGCGCGGGGGCTGCTGGGCACAGATACGCAGTATTTT
.,TRBJ2-5,TRBV2,TRBD1,CASTGTGSIQYF,TGTGCCAGCACTGGGACAGGGAGTATCCAGTACTTC
few,TRBJ1-1,TRBV30,TRBD1,CAWSVLGQGDRNTEAFF,TGTGCCTGGAGTGTACTGGGACAGGGAGATAGGAACACTGAAGCTTTCTTT
.,TRBJ2-5,TRBV7-2,.,CASSEQAAPRETQYF,TGTGCCAGCTCGGAGCAGGCAGCCCCCCGTGAGACCCAGTACTTC
few,TRBJ2-3,TRBV30,TRBD1,CAWTMGQGTDTQYF,TGTGCCTGGACCATGGGACAGGGCACAGATACGCAGTATTTT
once,TRBJ2-1,TRBV6-1,TRBD1,CASSDRGIYNEQFF,TGTGCCAGCAGTGACAGGGGGATCTACAATGAGCAGTTCTTC
.,TRBJ2-3,TRBV5-6,.,CASGYTDTQYF,TGTGCCAGCGGTTACACAGATACGCAGTATTTT
once,TRBJ1-1,TRBV6-5,.,CASSRTAMNTEAFF,TGTGCCAGCAGTCGGACAGCAATGAACACTGAAGCTTTCTTT
.,TRBJ2-3,TRBV7-9,TRBD2,CASSLGTSADTQYF,TGTGCCAGCAGCCTGGGGACTAGCGCAGATACGCAGTATTTT
.,TRBJ2-7,TRBV29-1,TRBD1,CSVVPRQGADPYEQYF,TGCAGCGTTGTCCCACGGCAGGGGGCTGACCCCTACGAGCAGTACTTC
once,TRBJ1-1,TRBV30,.,CAWRLQSNTEAFF,TGTGCCTGGAGACTGCAGTCTAACACTGAAGCTTTCTTT
.,TRBJ2-4,TRBV7-9,TRBD1,CASSFFIGTENIQYF,TGTGCCAGCAGTTTCTTCATCGGGACAGAAAACATTCAGTACTTC
.,TRBJ2-6,TRBV6-1,.,CASSPDEAGANVLTF,TGTGCCAGCAGTCCCGATGAGGCTGGGGCCAACGTCCTGACTTTC
.,TRBJ2-7,TRBV5-6,.,CASSLDFNNGDLYF,TGTGCCAGCAGCTTGGACTTTAATAACGGGGACCTCTACTTC
.,TRBJ2-7,TRBV29-1,.,CSVVDGTYEQYF,TGCAGCGTTGTGGACGGGACCTACGAGCAGTACTTC
.,TRBJ2-3,TRBV4-3,.,CASSQASRTDTQYF,TGCGCCAGCAGCCAAGCCTCCCGCACAGATACGCAGTATTTT
.,TRBJ2-2,TRBV9,.,CASSVEGLNTGELFF,TGTGCCAGCAGCGTAGAGGGACTTAACACCGGGGAGCTGTTTTTT
.,TRBJ2-3,TRBV7-9,.,CASRRADGPDTQYF,TGTGCCAGCAGACGAGCGGACGGCCCAGATACGCAGTATTTT
.,TRBJ2-5,TRBV7-2,.,CASSWAQETQYF,TGTGCCAGCAGCTGGGCCCAAGAGACCCAGTACTTC
.,TRBJ2-4,TRBV4-3,.,CASSQDSGSKNIQYF,TGCGCCAGCAGCCAAGATTCGGGGTCCAAAAACATTCAGTACTTC
.,TRBJ2-1,TRBV18,TRBD2,CASSPRLAGDNEQFF,TGTGCCAGCTCACCACGGCTAGCGGGGGACAATGAGCAGTTCTTC
few,TRBJ2-1,TRBV19,TRBD1,CATLDRVGSYEQFF,TGTGCCACCCTGGACAGGGTCGGTTCGTATGAGCAGTTCTTC
.,TRBJ2-3,TRBV9,.,CASSGPPTGGSTQYF,TGTGCCAGCAGCGGACCCCCCACGGGCGGGTCCACGCAGTATTTT